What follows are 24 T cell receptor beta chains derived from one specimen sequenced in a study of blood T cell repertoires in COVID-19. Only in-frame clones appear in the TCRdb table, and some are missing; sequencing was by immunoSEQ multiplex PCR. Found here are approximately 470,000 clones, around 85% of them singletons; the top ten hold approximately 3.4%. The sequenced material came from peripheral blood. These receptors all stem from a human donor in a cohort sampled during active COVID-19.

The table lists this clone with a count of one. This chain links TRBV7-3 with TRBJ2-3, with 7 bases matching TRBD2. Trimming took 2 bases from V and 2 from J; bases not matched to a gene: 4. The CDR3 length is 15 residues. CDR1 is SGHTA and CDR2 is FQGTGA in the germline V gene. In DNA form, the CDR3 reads TGTGCCAGCAGCTTACAAGCGGGGAACACAGATACGCAGTATTTT. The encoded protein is CASSLQAGNTDTQYF.

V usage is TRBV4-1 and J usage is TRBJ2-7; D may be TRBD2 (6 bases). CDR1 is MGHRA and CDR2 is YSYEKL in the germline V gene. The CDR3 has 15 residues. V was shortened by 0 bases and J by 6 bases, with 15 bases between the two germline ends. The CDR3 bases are TGCGCCAGCAGCCAAGACGCTAGCGCAAGGGGCGAGCAGTACTTC. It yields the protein CASSQDASARGEQYF.

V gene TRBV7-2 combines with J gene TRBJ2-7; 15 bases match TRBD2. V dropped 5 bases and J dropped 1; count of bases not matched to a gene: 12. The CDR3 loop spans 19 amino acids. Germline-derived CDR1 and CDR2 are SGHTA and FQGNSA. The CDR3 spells CASSTIRTSGRAGSYEQYF. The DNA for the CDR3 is TGTGCCAGCAGCACCATAAGGACTAGCGGGAGGGCGGGATCCTACGAGCAGTACTTC.

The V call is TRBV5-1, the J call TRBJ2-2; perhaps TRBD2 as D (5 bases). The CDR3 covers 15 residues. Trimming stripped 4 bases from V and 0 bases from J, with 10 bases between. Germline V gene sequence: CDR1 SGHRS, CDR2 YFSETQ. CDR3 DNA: TGCGCCAGCAGCCCCAGAGGGCCGAACACCGGGGAGCTGTTTTTT. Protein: CASSPRGPNTGELFF.

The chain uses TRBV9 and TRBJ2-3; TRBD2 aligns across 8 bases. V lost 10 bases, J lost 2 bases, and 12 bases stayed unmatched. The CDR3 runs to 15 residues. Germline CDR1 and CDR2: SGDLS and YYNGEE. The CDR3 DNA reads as TGTGCCTGCAAGGGACGGGAGGGTATCACAGATACGCAGTATTTT. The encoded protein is CACKGREGITDTQYF.

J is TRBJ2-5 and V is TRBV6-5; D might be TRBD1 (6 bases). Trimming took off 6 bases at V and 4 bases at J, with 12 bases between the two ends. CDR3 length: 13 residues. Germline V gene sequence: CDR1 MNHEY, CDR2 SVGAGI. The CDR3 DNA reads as TGTGCCAGCAGCACACAGGGAAGAGAGACCCAGTACTTC. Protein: CASSTQGRETQYF.

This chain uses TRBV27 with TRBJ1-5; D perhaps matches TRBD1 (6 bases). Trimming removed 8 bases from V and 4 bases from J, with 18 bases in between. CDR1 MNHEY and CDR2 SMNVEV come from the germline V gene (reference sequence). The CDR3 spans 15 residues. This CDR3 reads CASSSFGTLNQPQHF. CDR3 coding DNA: TGTGCCAGCTCCTCCTTCGGGACACTAAATCAGCCCCAGCATTTT.

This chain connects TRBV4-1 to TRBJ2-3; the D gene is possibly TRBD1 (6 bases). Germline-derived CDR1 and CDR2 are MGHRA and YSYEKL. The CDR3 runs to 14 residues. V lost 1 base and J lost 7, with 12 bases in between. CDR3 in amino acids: CASSQVVGAYTQYF. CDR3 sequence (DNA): TGCGCCAGCAGCCAAGTAGTGGGGGCCTATACGCAGTATTTT.

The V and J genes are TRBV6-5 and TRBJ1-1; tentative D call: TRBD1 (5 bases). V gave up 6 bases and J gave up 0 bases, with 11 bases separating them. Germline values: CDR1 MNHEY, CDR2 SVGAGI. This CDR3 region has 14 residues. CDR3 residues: CASRPGGMNTEAFF. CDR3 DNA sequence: TGTGCCAGCAGGCCGGGGGGGATGAACACTGAAGCTTTCTTT.

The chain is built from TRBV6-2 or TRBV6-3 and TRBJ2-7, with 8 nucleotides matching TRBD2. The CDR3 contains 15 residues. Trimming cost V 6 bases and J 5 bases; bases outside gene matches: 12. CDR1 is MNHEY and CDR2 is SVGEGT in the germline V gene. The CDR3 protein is CASSHGGVSRNEQYF. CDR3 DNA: TGTGCCAGCAGCCACGGGGGGGTATCGAGAAACGAGCAGTACTTC.

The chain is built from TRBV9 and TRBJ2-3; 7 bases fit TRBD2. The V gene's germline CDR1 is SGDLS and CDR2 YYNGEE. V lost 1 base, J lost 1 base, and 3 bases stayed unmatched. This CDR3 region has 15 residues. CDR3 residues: CASSVRTSGTDTQYF. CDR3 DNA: TGTGCCAGCAGCGTAAGAACTAGCGGCACAGATACGCAGTATTTT.

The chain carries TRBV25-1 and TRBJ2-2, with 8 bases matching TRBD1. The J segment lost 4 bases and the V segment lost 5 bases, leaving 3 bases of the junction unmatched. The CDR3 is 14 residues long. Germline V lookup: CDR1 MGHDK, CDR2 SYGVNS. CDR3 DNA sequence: TGTGCCAGCAGTCAGACAGGGGCCACCGGGGAGCTGTTTTTT. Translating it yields CASSQTGATGELFF.

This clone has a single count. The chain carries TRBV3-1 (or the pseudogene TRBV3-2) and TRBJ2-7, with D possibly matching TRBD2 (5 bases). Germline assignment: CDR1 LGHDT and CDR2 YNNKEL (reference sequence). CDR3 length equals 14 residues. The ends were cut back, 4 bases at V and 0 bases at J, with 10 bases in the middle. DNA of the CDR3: TGTGCCAGCAGCCTTGTCGGGAACTCCTACGAGCAGTACTTC. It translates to CASSLVGNSYEQYF.

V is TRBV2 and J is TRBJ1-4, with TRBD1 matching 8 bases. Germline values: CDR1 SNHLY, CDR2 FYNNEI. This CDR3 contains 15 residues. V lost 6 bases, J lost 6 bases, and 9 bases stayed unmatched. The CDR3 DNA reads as TGTGCCAGCAGCAACTCCCGGGACAGGCATGAAAAACTGTTTTTT. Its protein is CASSNSRDRHEKLFF.

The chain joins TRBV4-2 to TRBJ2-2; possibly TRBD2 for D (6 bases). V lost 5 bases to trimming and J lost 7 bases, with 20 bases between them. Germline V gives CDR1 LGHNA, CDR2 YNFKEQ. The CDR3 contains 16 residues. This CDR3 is CASSAFLSGAGGELFF. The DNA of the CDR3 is TGTGCCAGCAGCGCTTTTCTAAGCGGAGCGGGCGGGGAGCTGTTTTTT.

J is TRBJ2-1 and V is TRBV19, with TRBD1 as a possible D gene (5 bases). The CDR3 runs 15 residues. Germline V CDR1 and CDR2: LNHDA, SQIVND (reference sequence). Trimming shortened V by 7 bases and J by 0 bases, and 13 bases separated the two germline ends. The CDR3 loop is CASILSRVSYNEQFF. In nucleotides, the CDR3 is TGTGCCAGTATCCTAAGCAGGGTCTCCTACAATGAGCAGTTCTTC.

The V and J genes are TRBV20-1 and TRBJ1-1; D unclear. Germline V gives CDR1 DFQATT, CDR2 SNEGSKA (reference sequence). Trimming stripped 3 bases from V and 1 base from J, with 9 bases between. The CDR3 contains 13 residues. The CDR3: CSASSPGNTEAFF. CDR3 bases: TGCAGTGCTAGTTCTCCAGGGAACACTGAAGCTTTCTTT.

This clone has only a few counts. CDR3 loop: CASSQGQDSNQPQHF. The CDR3 DNA is TGTGCCAGCAGCCAAGGACAGGATAGCAATCAGCCCCAGCATTTT. The chain is built from TRBV3-1 (or the pseudogene TRBV3-2) and TRBJ1-5; possibly TRBD1 for D (6 bases). The V gene's germline CDR1 is LGHDT and CDR2 YNNKEL (reference sequence). V lost 1 base to trimming and J lost 0 bases, with 7 bases between them. This CDR3 comprises 15 residues.

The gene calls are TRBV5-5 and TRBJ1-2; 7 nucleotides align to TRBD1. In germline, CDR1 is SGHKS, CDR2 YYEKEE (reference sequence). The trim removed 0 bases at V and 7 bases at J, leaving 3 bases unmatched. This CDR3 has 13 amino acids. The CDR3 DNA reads TGTGCCAGCAGCTTGGATGGGACAGTTGGCTACACCTTC. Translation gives CASSLDGTVGYTF.

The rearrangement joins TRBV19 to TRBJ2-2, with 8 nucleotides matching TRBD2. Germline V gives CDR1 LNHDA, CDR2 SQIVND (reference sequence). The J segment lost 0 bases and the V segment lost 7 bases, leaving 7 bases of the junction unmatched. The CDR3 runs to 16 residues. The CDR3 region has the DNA TGTGCCAGTACTCTACCGGGGGGGGCGAACACCGGGGAGCTGTTTTTT. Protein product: CASTLPGGANTGELFF.

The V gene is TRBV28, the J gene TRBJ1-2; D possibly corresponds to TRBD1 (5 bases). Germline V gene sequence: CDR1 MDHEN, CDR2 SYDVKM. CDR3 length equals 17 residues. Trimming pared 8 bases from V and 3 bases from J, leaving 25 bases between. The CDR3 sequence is CASGPLAGRQSDYGYTF. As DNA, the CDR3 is TGTGCCAGCGGGCCTCTCGCAGGGAGGCAGAGCGACTATGGCTACACCTTC.

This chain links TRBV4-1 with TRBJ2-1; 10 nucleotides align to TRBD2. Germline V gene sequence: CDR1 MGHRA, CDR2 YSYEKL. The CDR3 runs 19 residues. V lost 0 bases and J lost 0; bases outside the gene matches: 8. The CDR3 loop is CASSQEITSGASSYNEQFF. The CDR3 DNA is TGCGCCAGCAGCCAAGAAATAACTAGCGGGGCAAGCTCCTACAATGAGCAGTTCTTC.

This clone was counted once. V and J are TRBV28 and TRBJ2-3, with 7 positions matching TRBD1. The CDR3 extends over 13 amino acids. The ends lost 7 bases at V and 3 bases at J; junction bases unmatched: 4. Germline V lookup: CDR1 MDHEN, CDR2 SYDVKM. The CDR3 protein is CASTLQGTDTQYF. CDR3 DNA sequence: TGTGCCAGCACCCTACAGGGGACAGATACGCAGTATTTT.

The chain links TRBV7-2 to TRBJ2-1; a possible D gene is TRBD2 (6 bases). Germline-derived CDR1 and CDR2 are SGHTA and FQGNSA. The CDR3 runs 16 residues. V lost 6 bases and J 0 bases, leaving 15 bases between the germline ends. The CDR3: CASREGRPSSYNEQFF. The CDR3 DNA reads TGTGCCAGCAGAGAAGGGAGGCCAAGCTCCTACAATGAGCAGTTCTTC.